The 18 T cell receptor beta chains below were found in one sample sequenced in a study of CD8 T cells in Susac syndrome. Reverse transcription of about 0.5 to 1 ug RNA was carried out with random hexamers. TCRdb redid the calling of the immunoSEQ multiplex PCR reads with MiXCR, one entry per CDR3 protein. The sample records 120,000 to 150,000 distinct CDR3 sequences, around 94% being singletons. The specimen was CD8+ T cells from PBMCs. These receptors were taken from a human donor in good health.

This chain connects TRBV9 to TRBJ1-4; D remains ambiguous. CDR1 and CDR2 (germline): SGDLS, YYNGEE. The germline V and J ends were trimmed by 0 bases and 5 bases, with 11 bases remaining between them. This CDR3 is 15 amino acids long. In nucleotides, the CDR3 is TGTGCCAGCAGCGTAGGAGGTTTAGTAAATGAAAAACTGTTTTTT. Protein: CASSVGGLVNEKLFF.

The chain recombines TRBV4-3 with TRBJ2-1, with 10 bases identical to TRBD2. V lost 11 bases, J lost 8 bases, and 12 bases stayed unmatched. The CDR3 sequence is 14 residues long. Germline V gene lookup returns CDR1 LGHNA and CDR2 YSLEER. The CDR3, as DNA: TGCGCCTCTAAAACCGGGACTAGCGCTCATGAGCAGTTCTTC. Its translation: CASKTGTSAHEQFF.

The V and J genes are TRBV27 and TRBJ2-1; 10 bases are shared with TRBD2. The germline CDR1 and CDR2 sequences are MNHEY and SMNVEV (reference sequence). V dropped 3 bases and J dropped 8; count of bases not matched to a gene: 7. The CDR3 totals 15 residues. The CDR3 region has the DNA TGTGCCAGCAGTTTGAGTCTAGCGGGAGATGATGAGCAGTTCTTC. Its protein is CASSLSLAGDDEQFF.

This clonotype appeared once. The chain joins TRBV5-1 to TRBJ2-5; D ambiguous. V lost 0 bases and J lost 2, with 11 bases in between. The CDR3 runs to 15 residues. Germline values: CDR1 SGHRS, CDR2 YFSETQ. The CDR3 protein is CASSLVLWKQETQYF. The CDR3, as DNA: TGCGCCAGCAGCTTGGTGTTGTGGAAACAAGAGACCCAGTACTTC.

This clonotype was detected only a few times. The chain combines TRBV5-6 with TRBJ2-1; D is ambiguous. Trimming stripped 1 base from V and 6 bases from J, with 5 bases between. The CDR3 extends over 12 amino acids. Germline lookup yields CDR1 SGHDT and CDR2 YYEEEE. The CDR3 region is CASSLIPNEQFF. In DNA, the CDR3 is TGTGCCAGCAGCTTGATCCCCAATGAGCAGTTCTTC.

The chain carries TRBV4-3 and TRBJ2-3; perhaps TRBD1 as D (5 bases). Per the germline V gene, CDR1 is LGHNA and CDR2 is YSLEER. The CDR3 is 14 amino acids. V lost 3 bases to trimming and J lost 5 bases, with 12 bases between them. This CDR3 is CASSHQGSGDTQYF. The CDR3 DNA reads as TGCGCCAGCAGCCACCAGGGAAGTGGAGATACGCAGTATTTT.

This chain connects TRBV3-1 to TRBJ2-7, with 9 bases lining up with TRBD1. Germline-derived CDR1 and CDR2 are LGHDT and YNNKEL (reference sequence). J was trimmed by 5 bases and V by 4 bases; bases with no gene match: 12. The CDR3 totals 16 residues. The CDR3: CASSRDEGTGYHEQYF. The CDR3 region has the DNA TGTGCCAGCAGCCGAGACGAGGGGACAGGGTACCACGAGCAGTACTTC.

This sequence joins TRBV9 and TRBJ1-1, with D maybe TRBD1 (5 bases). The CDR3 extends over 14 amino acids. The germline V gene encodes CDR1 SGDLS and CDR2 YYNGEE. Trimming removed 2 bases from V and 4 bases from J, with 12 bases in between. The CDR3 protein is CASSVGGGGTEAFF. Written as DNA, the CDR3 is TGTGCCAGCAGCGTCGGGGGAGGTGGCACTGAAGCTTTCTTT.

This chain's CDR3 is CASSLSRGAYNEQFF. CDR3 DNA sequence: TGTGCCAGCAGCTTGAGCAGGGGCGCCTACAATGAGCAGTTCTTC. This sequence joins TRBV11-2 and TRBJ2-1; possibly TRBD1 for D (6 bases). The CDR3 loop spans 15 amino acids. Germline V gene data show CDR1 as SGHAT and CDR2 as FQNNGV. V gave up 3 bases and J gave up 2 bases, with 11 bases separating them.

The gene calls are TRBV27 and TRBJ2-2; TRBD1 agrees at 12 bases. Germline V CDR1 and CDR2: MNHEY, SMNVEV (reference sequence). V dropped 2 bases and J dropped 6; count of bases not matched to a gene: 7. This CDR3 has 17 amino acids. The CDR3 sequence is CASSLSLRDRGPGELFF. The CDR3 region has the DNA TGTGCCAGCAGTTTAAGTCTTAGGGACAGGGGGCCCGGGGAGCTGTTTTTT.

The rearrangement uses TRBV18 and TRBJ2-1, with 13 bases aligning to TRBD2. V shed 3 bases and J 8 bases; nucleotides not matched to a gene: 10. CDR1 and CDR2 from the germline V gene are KGHSH and LQKENI. There are 17 residues in the CDR3. The CDR3 sequence is CASSPGVGLAGVDEQFF. The CDR3 DNA reads as TGTGCCAGCTCACCGGGGGTCGGACTAGCGGGAGTCGATGAGCAGTTCTTC.

This clonotype was seen once. This chain connects TRBV6-2 or TRBV6-3 to TRBJ2-7, with a weak D call TRBD1 (6 bases). The CDR3 length is 15 residues. Germline V lookup: CDR1 MNHEY, CDR2 SVGEGT. Trimming left V 4 bases short and J 0 bases short, with 13 bases between. The CDR3: CASSSPRTDSYEQYF. CDR3 sequence (DNA): TGTGCCAGCAGTTCCCCAAGGACAGACTCCTACGAGCAGTACTTC.

CDR3 residues: CSARDLTAYNEQFF. The CDR3 coding sequence is TGCAGTGCTAGAGATCTCACGGCCTACAATGAGCAGTTCTTC. The chain employs TRBV20-1 and TRBJ2-1; no definite D call. Germline CDR1 reads DFQATT; CDR2 reads SNEGSKA (reference sequence). This CDR3 spans 14 amino acids. The V and J ends lost 0 bases and 2 bases respectively, with 8 bases between them.

The chain couples TRBV20-1 to TRBJ2-1, with a weak D call TRBD2 (6 bases). Trimming left V 6 bases short and J 1 base short, with 10 bases between. Per germline, CDR1 DFQATT and CDR2 SNEGSKA (reference sequence). The CDR3 length is 13 residues. This CDR3 reads CSAPGVSYNEQFF. In DNA, the CDR3 is TGCAGTGCCCCGGGAGTTTCCTACAATGAGCAGTTCTTC.

The chain joins TRBV3-1 to TRBJ2-1; 9 nucleotides match TRBD2. Germline-derived CDR1 and CDR2 are LGHDT and YNNKEL (reference sequence). J lost 7 bases, V lost 4 bases, and 11 bases had no gene match. The CDR3 totals 16 residues. The DNA for the CDR3 is TGTGCCAGCAGCCCGCTTGTAGCGGGAGCCGGAAATGAGCAGTTCTTC. Amino acid sequence: CASSPLVAGAGNEQFF.

In its sample, this clonotype was seen once. The chain couples TRBV29-1 to TRBJ2-2; 10 bases line up with TRBD1. This CDR3 has 16 residues. Looked up from germline, CDR1 is SQVTM and CDR2 is ANQGSEA. Trimming took 6 bases from V and 4 from J; bases not matched to a gene: 11. Here the CDR3 DNA reads TGCAGCGTCATTTTGCCGGGACAGGGGATCACCGGGGAGCTGTTTTTT. Translated, it gives CSVILPGQGITGELFF.

The chain combines TRBV12-3 or TRBV12-4 with TRBJ2-5; TRBD2 aligns across 7 bases. This CDR3 is built from 15 residues. V gave up 1 base and J gave up 5 bases; unmatched junction bases: 7. This chain's CDR3 is CASSLGYWGGETQYF. The CDR3 DNA reads as TGTGCCAGCAGTTTAGGATATTGGGGGGGGGAGACCCAGTACTTC.

The chain employs TRBV11-2 and TRBJ2-3, with 10 bases aligning to TRBD2. Germline assignment: CDR1 SGHAT and CDR2 FQNNGV. The CDR3 has 15 amino acids. Trimming at V came to 5 bases and at J to 4 bases, leaving 6 bases not matched to a gene. The CDR3 spells CASSPSGSEADTQYF. Written as DNA, the CDR3 is TGTGCCAGCAGCCCTAGCGGGAGTGAGGCAGATACGCAGTATTTT.